The 11 T cell receptor beta chains below all came from one sample that was sequenced in a study of blood T cell repertoires in COVID-19. Libraries were prepared by immunoSEQ multiplex PCR; TCRdb keeps only in-frame clonotypes and omits some of them. The table shows some 130,000 clones, with approximately 88% occurring only once. Sequenced input: peripheral blood. Source of these receptors: a man between 70 and 80 years old with active COVID-19.

This rearrangement joins TRBV12-3 or TRBV12-4 to TRBJ1-2; D is ambiguous. Trimming shortened V by 2 bases and J by 8 bases, and 9 bases separated the two germline ends. The CDR3 sequence is 12 residues long. The CDR3 protein is CASSLRDFGYTF. The CDR3 DNA reads as TGTGCCAGCAGTTTAAGAGATTTCGGCTACACCTTC.

The chain recombines TRBV11-2 with TRBJ2-5; maybe TRBD1 (6 bases). V was shortened by 5 bases and J by 5 bases, with 18 bases between the two germline ends. The V gene's germline CDR1 is SGHAT and CDR2 FQNNGV. The CDR3 contains 15 residues. The CDR3 spells CASSKLIGGFETQYF. CDR3 nucleotides: TGTGCCAGCAGCAAATTGATAGGGGGTTTCGAGACCCAGTACTTC. The complete variable domain, with remaining parts taken from reference TRBV11-2 and TRBJ2-5, reads EAGVAQSPRYKIIEKRQSVAFWCNPISGHATLYWYQQILGQGPKLLIQFQNNGVVDDSQLPKDRFSAERLKGVDSTLKIQPAKLEDSAVYLCASSKLIGGFETQYFGPGTRLLVL.

This chain joins TRBV11-2 and TRBJ2-2; 13 nucleotides match TRBD2. This CDR3 region has 16 residues. Germline-derived CDR1 and CDR2 are SGHAT and FQNNGV. The trim removed 8 bases at V and 6 bases at J, leaving 9 bases unmatched. CDR3 amino acids: CASAPTSGREAGELFF. CDR3 in DNA: TGTGCCAGCGCACCAACTAGCGGGAGGGAGGCCGGGGAGCTGTTTTTT.

V is TRBV5-1 and J is TRBJ2-7; 7 bases agree with TRBD2. The germline CDR1 and CDR2 sequences are SGHRS and YFSETQ. CDR3 length: 16 residues. Trimming removed 0 bases from V and 2 bases from J; junction bases left unmatched: 8. CDR3 bases: TGCGCCAGCAGCTTGGCGGGGCGGACTAGGGCCTACGAGCAGTACTTC. It is translated as CASSLAGRTRAYEQYF.

The chain is built from TRBV9 and TRBJ2-6; possible D gene TRBD1, 6 bases. V dropped 3 bases and J dropped 5 bases, with 12 bases sitting between them. The CDR3 extends over 15 amino acids. In germline, CDR1 is SGDLS, CDR2 YYNGEE. The CDR3 here is CASSEGQLRANVLTF. The CDR3 DNA is TGTGCCAGCAGCGAAGGACAGCTTCGGGCCAACGTCCTGACTTTC.

V and J are TRBV28 and TRBJ1-5; D is possibly TRBD1 (6 bases). Germline lookup yields CDR1 MDHEN and CDR2 SYDVKM. Trimming stripped 2 bases from V and 6 bases from J, with 17 bases between. The CDR3 runs to 16 residues. CDR3 DNA: TGTGCCAGCAGTTTAAGCCCGGGGGCGGGAGGTCAGCCCCAGCATTTT. This codes for CASSLSPGAGGQPQHF.

This chain links TRBV28 with TRBJ1-5, with 9 positions matching TRBD1. Germline V lookup: CDR1 MDHEN, CDR2 SYDVKM. V gave up 1 base and J gave up 6 bases; unmatched junction bases: 16. The CDR3 contains 19 residues. DNA of the CDR3: TGTGCCAGCAGTTTATCCCCGGGACAGGGTAAGAGGAGGGGTCAGCCCCAGCATTTT. Translation gives CASSLSPGQGKRRGQPQHF. Full variable domain (missing parts from reference TRBV28 and TRBJ1-5): DVKVTQSSRYLVKRTGEKVFLECVQDMDHENMFWYRQDPGLGLRLIYFSYDVKMKEKGDIPEGYSVSREKKERFSLILESASTNQTSMYLCASSLSPGQGKRRGQPQHFGDGTRLSIL.

The chain couples TRBV7-9 to TRBJ2-3, with a possible D match to TRBD2 (6 bases). The CDR3 spans 14 residues. Germline V gene sequence: CDR1 SEHNR, CDR2 FQNEAQ (reference sequence). V shed 1 base and J shed 5 bases, with 10 bases lying between them. The CDR3 is CASSLGEVLDTQYF. Here the CDR3 DNA reads TGTGCCAGCAGCTTAGGGGAGGTTCTAGATACGCAGTATTTT.

This chain joins TRBV29-1 and TRBJ2-7; possible D gene TRBD2, 6 bases. The CDR3 spans 13 residues. Germline values: CDR1 SQVTM, CDR2 ANQGSEA. The V gene lost 6 bases and the J gene lost 2 bases, with 14 bases spanning the gap. CDR3 protein: CSVRGGGPYEQYF. CDR3 in DNA: TGCAGCGTCCGGGGAGGTGGCCCCTACGAGCAGTACTTC.

Points on this clone: The same CDR3 arises from other DNA sequences in this sample as well. This rearrangement joins TRBV24-1 to TRBJ2-2; the match to TRBD1 covers 8 bases. Germline trimming cut 4 bases from V and 5 bases from J; bases unmatched to any gene: 8. Germline CDR1 is KGHDR and CDR2 is SFDVKD. The CDR3 contains 16 residues. CDR3 in DNA: TGTGCCACCAGTGACCCAGGACAGGGTTCAACCGGGGAGCTGTTTTTT. Translation: CATSDPGQGSTGELFF.

The CDR3 nucleotides are TGTGCCAGCAGTTTATTCACAGGGTACTCTGGAAACACCATATATTTT. It translates to CASSLFTGYSGNTIYF. The chain uses TRBV28 and TRBJ1-3; a weak D match, TRBD1 (6 bases). The CDR3 has 16 residues. Germline assignment: CDR1 MDHEN and CDR2 SYDVKM. V gave up 1 base and J gave up 0 bases, with 10 bases separating them.